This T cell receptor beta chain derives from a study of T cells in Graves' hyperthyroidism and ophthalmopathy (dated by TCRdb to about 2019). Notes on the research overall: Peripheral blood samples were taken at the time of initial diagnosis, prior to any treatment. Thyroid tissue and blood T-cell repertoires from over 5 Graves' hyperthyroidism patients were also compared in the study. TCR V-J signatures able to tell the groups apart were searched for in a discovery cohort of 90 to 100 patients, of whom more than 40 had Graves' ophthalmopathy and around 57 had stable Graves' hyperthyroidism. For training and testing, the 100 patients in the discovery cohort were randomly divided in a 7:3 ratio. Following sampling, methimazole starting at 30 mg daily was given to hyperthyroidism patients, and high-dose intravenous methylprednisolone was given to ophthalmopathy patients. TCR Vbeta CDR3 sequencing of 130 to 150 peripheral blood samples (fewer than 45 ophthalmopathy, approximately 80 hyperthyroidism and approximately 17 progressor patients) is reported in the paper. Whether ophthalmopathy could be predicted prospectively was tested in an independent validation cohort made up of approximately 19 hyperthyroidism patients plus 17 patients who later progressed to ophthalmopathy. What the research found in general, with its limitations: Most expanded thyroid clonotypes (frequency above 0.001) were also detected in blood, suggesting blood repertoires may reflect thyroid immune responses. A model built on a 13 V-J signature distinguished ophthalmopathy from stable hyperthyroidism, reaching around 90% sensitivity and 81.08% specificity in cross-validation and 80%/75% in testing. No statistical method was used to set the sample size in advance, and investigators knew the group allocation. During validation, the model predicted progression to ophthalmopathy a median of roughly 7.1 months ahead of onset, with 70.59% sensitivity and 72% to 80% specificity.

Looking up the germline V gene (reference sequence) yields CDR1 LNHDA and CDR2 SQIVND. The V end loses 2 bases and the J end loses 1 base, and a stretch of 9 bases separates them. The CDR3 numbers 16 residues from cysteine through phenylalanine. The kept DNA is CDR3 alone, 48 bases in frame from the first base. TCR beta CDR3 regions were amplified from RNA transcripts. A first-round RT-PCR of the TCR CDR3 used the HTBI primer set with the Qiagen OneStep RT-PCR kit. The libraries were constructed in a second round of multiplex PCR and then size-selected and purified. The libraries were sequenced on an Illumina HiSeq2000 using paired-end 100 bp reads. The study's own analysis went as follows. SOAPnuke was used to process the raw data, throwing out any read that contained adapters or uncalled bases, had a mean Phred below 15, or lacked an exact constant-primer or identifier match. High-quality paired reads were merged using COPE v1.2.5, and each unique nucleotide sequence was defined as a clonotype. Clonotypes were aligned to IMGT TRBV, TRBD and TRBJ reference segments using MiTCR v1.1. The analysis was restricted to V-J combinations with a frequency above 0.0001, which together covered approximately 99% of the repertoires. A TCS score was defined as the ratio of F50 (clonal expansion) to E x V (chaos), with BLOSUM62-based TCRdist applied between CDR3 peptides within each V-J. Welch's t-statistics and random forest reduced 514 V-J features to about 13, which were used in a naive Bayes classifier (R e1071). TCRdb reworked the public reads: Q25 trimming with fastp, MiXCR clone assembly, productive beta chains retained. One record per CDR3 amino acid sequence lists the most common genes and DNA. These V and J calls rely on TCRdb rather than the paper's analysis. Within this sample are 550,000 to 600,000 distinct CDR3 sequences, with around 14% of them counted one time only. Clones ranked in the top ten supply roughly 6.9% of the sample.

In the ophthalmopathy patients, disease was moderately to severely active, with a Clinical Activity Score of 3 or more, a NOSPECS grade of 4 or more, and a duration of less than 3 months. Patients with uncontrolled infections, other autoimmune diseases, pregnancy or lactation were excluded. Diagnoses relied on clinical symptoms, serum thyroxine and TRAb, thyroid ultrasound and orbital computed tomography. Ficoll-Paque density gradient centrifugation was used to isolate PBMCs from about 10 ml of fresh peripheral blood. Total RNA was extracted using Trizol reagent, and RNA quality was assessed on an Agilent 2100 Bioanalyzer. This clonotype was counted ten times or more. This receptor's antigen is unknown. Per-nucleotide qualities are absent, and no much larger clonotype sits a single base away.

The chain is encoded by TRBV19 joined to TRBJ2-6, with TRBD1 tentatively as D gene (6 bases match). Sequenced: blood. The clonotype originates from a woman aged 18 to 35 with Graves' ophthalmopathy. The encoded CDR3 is CASSIYRVSGANVLTF. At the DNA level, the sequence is TGTGCCAGTAGTATATACAGGGTGTCTGGGGCCAACGTCCTGACTTTC. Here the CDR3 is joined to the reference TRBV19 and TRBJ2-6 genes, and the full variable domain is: DGGITQSPKYLFRKEGQNVTLSCEQNLNHDAMYWYRQDPGQGLRLIYYSQIVNDFQKGDIAEGYSVSREKKESFPLTVTSAQKNPTAFYLCASSIYRVSGANVLTFGAGSRLTVL.